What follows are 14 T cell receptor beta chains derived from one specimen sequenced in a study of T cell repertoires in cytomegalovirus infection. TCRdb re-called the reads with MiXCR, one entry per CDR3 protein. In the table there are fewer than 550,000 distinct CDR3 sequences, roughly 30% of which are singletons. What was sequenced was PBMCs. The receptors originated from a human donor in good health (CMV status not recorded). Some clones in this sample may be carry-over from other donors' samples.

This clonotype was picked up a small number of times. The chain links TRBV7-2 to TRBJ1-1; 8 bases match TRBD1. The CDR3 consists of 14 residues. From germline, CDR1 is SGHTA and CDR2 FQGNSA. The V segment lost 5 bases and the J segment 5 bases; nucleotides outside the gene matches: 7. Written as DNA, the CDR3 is TGTGCCAGCAGCATTCACAGGGGGAGGACTGAAGCTTTCTTT. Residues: CASSIHRGRTEAFF.

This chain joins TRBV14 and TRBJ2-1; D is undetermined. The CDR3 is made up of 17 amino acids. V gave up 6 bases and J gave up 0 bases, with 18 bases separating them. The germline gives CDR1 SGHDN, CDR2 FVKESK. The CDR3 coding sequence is TGTGCCAGCAGTCAACCCAGGTCAACAAGCTCCTACAATGAGCAGTTCTTC. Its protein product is CASSQPRSTSSYNEQFF.

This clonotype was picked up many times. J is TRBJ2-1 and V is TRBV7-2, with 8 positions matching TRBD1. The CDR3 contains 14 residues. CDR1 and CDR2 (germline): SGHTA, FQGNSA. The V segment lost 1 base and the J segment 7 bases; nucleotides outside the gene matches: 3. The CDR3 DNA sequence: TGTGCCAGCAGCTTAGGCAGGGGGCGAAATGAGCAGTTCTTC. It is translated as CASSLGRGRNEQFF.

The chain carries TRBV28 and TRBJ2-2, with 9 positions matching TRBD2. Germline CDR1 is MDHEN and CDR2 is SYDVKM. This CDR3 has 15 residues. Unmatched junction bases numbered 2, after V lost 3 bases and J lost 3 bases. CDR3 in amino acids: CASSLQRGDTGELFF. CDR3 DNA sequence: TGTGCCAGCAGTTTGCAGCGGGGGGACACCGGGGAGCTGTTTTTT. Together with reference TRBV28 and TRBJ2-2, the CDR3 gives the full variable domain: DVKVTQSSRYLVKRTGEKVFLECVQDMDHENMFWYRQDPGLGLRLIYFSYDVKMKEKGDIPEGYSVSREKKERFSLILESASTNQTSMYLCASSLQRGDTGELFFGEGSRLTVL.

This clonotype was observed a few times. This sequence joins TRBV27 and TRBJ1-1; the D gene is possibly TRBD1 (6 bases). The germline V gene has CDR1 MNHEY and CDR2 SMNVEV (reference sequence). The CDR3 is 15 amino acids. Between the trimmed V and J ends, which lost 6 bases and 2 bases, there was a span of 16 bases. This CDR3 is CASRETGLGNTEAFF. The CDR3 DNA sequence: TGTGCCAGCAGAGAAACAGGGCTCGGAAACACTGAAGCTTTCTTT.

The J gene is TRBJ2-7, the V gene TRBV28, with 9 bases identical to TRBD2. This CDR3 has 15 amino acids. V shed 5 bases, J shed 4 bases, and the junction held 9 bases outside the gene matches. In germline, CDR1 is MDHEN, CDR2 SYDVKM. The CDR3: CASSTSGTSSYEQYF. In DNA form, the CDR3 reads TGTGCCAGCAGTACGTCCGGGACTAGCTCTTACGAGCAGTACTTC.

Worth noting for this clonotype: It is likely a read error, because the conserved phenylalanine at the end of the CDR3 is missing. The CDR3 region has the DNA TGTGCCAGCAGCTCAGACAGCTCTGGGGCCAACGTCCTGACTTGC. Protein: CASSSDSSGANVLTC. V gene TRBV7-8 combines with J gene TRBJ2-6; D is perhaps TRBD1 (5 bases). Germline V gene data show CDR1 as SGHVS and CDR2 as FQNEAQ. V lost 4 bases to trimming and J lost 0 bases, with 7 bases between them. The CDR3 is 15 amino acids.

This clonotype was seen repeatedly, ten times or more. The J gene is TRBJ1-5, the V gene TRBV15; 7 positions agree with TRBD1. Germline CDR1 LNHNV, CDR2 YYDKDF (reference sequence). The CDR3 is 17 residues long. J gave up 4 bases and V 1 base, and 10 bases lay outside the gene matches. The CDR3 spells CATSRGGGQPGNQPQHF. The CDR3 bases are TGTGCCACCAGCAGAGGGGGGGGACAGCCGGGAAATCAGCCCCAGCATTTT.

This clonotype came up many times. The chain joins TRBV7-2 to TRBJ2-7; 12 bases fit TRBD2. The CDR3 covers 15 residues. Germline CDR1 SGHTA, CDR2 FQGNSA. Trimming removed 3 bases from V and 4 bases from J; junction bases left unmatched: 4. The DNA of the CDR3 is TGTGCCAGCAGCTTGGGGACTAGCGGGTTGTACGAGCAGTACTTC. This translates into CASSLGTSGLYEQYF.

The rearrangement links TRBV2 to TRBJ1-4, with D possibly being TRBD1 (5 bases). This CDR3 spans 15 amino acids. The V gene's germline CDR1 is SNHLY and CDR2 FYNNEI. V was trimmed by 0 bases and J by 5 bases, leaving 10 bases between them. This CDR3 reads CASSEATRANEKLFF. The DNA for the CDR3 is TGTGCCAGCAGTGAAGCGACCAGGGCGAATGAAAAACTGTTTTTT.

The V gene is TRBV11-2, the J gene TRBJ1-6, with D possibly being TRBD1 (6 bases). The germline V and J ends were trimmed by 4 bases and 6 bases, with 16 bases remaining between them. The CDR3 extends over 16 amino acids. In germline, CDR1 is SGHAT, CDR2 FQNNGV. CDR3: CASSSHGGMGNSPLHF. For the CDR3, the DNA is TGTGCCAGCAGCTCCCATGGGGGCATGGGTAATTCACCCCTCCACTTT. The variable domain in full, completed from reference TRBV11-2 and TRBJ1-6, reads EAGVAQSPRYKIIEKRQSVAFWCNPISGHATLYWYQQILGQGPKLLIQFQNNGVVDDSQLPKDRFSAERLKGVDSTLKIQPAKLEDSAVYLCASSSHGGMGNSPLHFGNGTRLTVT.

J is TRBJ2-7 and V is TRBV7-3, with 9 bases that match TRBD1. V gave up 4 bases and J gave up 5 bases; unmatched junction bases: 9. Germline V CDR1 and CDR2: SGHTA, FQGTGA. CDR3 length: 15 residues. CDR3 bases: TGTGCCAGCAGCTCCACCGGGACAGGGACGGACGAGCAGTACTTC. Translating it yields CASSSTGTGTDEQYF.

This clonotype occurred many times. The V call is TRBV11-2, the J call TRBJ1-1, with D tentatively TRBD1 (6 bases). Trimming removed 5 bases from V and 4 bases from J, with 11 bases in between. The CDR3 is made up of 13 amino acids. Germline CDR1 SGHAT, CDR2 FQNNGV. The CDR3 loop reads CASSLQGLTEAFF. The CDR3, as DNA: TGTGCCAGCAGCCTACAGGGTCTCACTGAAGCTTTCTTT. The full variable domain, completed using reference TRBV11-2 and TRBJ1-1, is EAGVAQSPRYKIIEKRQSVAFWCNPISGHATLYWYQQILGQGPKLLIQFQNNGVVDDSQLPKDRFSAERLKGVDSTLKIQPAKLEDSAVYLCASSLQGLTEAFFGQGTRLTVV.

The CDR3 DNA reads TGTGCCAGCAGCGAATGGGACAGGCCTACCTACGAGCAGTACTTC. Translated: CASSEWDRPTYEQYF. This chain uses TRBV7-6 with TRBJ2-7; 8 nucleotides agree with TRBD1. Germline CDR1 is SGHVS and CDR2 is FNYEAQ. CDR3 size: 15 residues. V lost 5 bases, J lost 2 bases, and 8 bases stayed unmatched. Full variable domain (rest looked up from reference TRBV7-6 and TRBJ2-7): GAGVSQSPRYKVTKRGQDVALRCDPISGHVSLYWYRQALGQGPEFLTYFNYEAQQDKSGLPNDRFSAERPEGSISTLTIQRTEQRDSAMYRCASSEWDRPTYEQYFGPGTRLTVT.